Given below is one TCR beta chain in context. Its target is unknown. This specimen comes from a study of T cell clusters in autoimmune cytopenias. Findings of the study overall: TRB repertoire shifts in secondary cytopenia and chronic lymphocytic leukemia mostly reflected lymphoma, not autoimmunity. Primary autoimmune cytopenia patients appeared to lack physiological T cell clusters present in healthy donors. Comparing secondary cytopenia with chronic lymphocytic leukemia showed no cluster-lack signature, apparently masked by lymphoma repertoire.

TRB was amplified from approximately 250 ng of peripheral blood genomic DNA per sample. TRB rearrangements were amplified by touch-down multiplex PCR with mixed TRB-A/B primers. TCRdb reprocessed the multiplex PCR reads; each CDR3 protein has one entry and no DNA is given. Its table lists roughly 890 distinct CDR3 sequences. Looked up from germline, CDR1 is MNHNS and CDR2 is SASEGT. CDR3 length: 14 amino acids. This receptor was obtained from a human donor with an autoimmune cytopenia or autoimmune hepatitis (not recorded which). The chain couples TRBV6-1 to TRBJ2-5; the TRBD1 assignment by TCRdb is unverifiable without DNA. Sequencing input: peripheral blood. This CDR3 is CASSEPGRQETQYF.